Below, 23 T cell receptor beta chains from the same sample are listed, as sequenced in a study of blood T cells in healthy people across ages. Together with a sample-barcoded 5' primer, a J-beta primer mix was included in a second PCR lasting roughly 6 to 12 cycles. From the 5' RACE reads, TCRdb called clonotypes with MiXCR, one entry per CDR3 protein. The sample contains 900,000 to 950,000 distinct CDR3 sequences, almost 30% of which appear only once. This sample was also put to use in a study of T cells of mothers and their children.

Input material: blood. The source is a woman in her thirties or forties in good health.

This clonotype came up many times. CDR3 sequence reads: CSALLYEQFF. The DNA of the CDR3 is TGCAGTGCCCTTCTGTATGAGCAGTTCTTC. The chain is built from TRBV20-1 and TRBJ2-1; D unresolved. Trimming pared 6 bases from V and 8 bases from J, leaving 8 bases between. This CDR3 is built from 10 residues. Germline V gives CDR1 DFQATT, CDR2 SNEGSKA (reference sequence).

Regarding this clonotype: The junction differs from germline at one of its ends, possibly a read error. The chain links TRBV6-5 to TRBJ2-5; D is unclear. The CDR3 has 13 residues. Germline assignment: CDR1 MNHEY and CDR2 SVGAGI. The CDR3 reads CVSREGPGETQYF. The CDR3 nucleotides read TGTGTCAGCAGAGAAGGGCCTGGGGAGACCCAGTACTTC.

For this clonotype: It may be a read error: a sequence one base away is much more abundant. The gene calls are TRBV7-8 and TRBJ2-3, with 7 bases aligning to TRBD1. CDR3 length: 17 amino acids. CDR1 SGHVS and CDR2 FQNEAQ come from the germline V gene. This CDR3 is CASSPPIRDRSTGTQYF. The CDR3 DNA reads TGTGCCAGCAGCCCGCCCATCCGGGACAGAAGCACAGGTACGCAGTATTTT.

This clonotype was picked up a small number of times. V and J are TRBV2 and TRBJ1-1; D perhaps matches TRBD1 (5 bases). Trimming shortened V by 6 bases and J by 4 bases, and 18 bases separated the two germline ends. The CDR3 has 15 amino acids. The germline V gene encodes CDR1 SNHLY and CDR2 FYNNEI. The CDR3: CASRPRVLLTTEAFF. The CDR3 bases are TGTGCCAGCAGACCCAGGGTTCTACTTACCACTGAAGCTTTCTTT.

The chain links TRBV12-3 or TRBV12-4 to TRBJ1-1; no clear D. The V end lost 5 bases, the J end lost 0 bases, and 10 bases lay between the germline ends. This CDR3 spans 14 amino acids. CDR3 coding DNA: TGTGCCAGCAGTCCCGGACTGCTGAACACTGAAGCTTTCTTT. It yields the protein CASSPGLLNTEAFF.

The genes are TRBV11-1 and TRBJ2-6, with D perhaps matching TRBD1 (5 bases). The CDR3 length is 18 residues. Germline lookup yields CDR1 SGHAT and CDR2 FQDESV (reference sequence). V dropped 4 bases and J dropped 0 bases, with 16 bases sitting between them. The CDR3 nucleotides read TGTGCCAGCAGCTCACCAGGGCGGATCCTCTCTGGGGCCAACGTCCTGACTTTC. Translating gives CASSSPGRILSGANVLTF.

Details on this clonotype: A read error may account for a junction end that differs from germline. The J gene is TRBJ1-1, the V gene TRBV7-3; D is possibly TRBD1 (5 bases). The germline gives CDR1 SGHTA, CDR2 FQGTGA. The CDR3 extends over 15 amino acids. The CDR3 loop reads CAGSLGLGRDTEAFF. The CDR3 DNA sequence: TGTGCCGGCAGCTTGGGGCTCGGGAGGGACACTGAAGCTTTCTTT. Variable domain in full (rest from reference TRBV7-3 and TRBJ1-1): GAGVSQTPSNKVTEKGKYVELRCDPISGHTALYWYRQSLGQGPEFLIYFQGTGAADDSGLPNDRFFAVRPEGSVSTLKIQRTERGDSAVYLCAGSLGLGRDTEAFFGQGTRLTVV.

This clonotype was detected a few times. CDR3 in DNA: TGTGCCAGCAACATAAACAATCAGCCCCAGCATTTT. Protein: CASNINNQPQHF. The chain carries TRBV3-1 and TRBJ1-5; no clear D. The CDR3 extends over 12 amino acids. V lost 7 bases, J lost 3 bases, and 7 bases lay in between. The germline CDR1 and CDR2 sequences are LGHDT and YNNKEL (reference sequence).

This clonotype was observed a single time. Germline and junction disagree at one end, which may indicate a read error. The chain combines TRBV7-9 with TRBJ1-1, with TRBD1 identical over 8 bases. This CDR3 is 18 amino acids long. The germline gives CDR1 SEHNR, CDR2 FQNEAQ (reference sequence). The CDR3 protein is CAGSLAPGGPETKTEAFF. Written as DNA, the CDR3 is TGTGCCGGCAGCTTAGCCCCAGGGGGCCCAGAGACGAAAACTGAAGCTTTCTTT.

This clonotype was seen only a few times. The chain employs TRBV7-9 and TRBJ2-5; 9 bases agree with TRBD1. Germline V lookup: CDR1 SEHNR, CDR2 FQNEAQ (reference sequence). The CDR3 has 14 residues. With V trimmed by 3 bases and J by 11 bases, 10 bases remained unmatched. DNA for the CDR3: TGTGCCAGCAGCTTGGGGACAGGGACTACTGAGCAGTACTTC. This codes for CASSLGTGTTEQYF. Full variable domain (remainder filled in from reference TRBV7-9 and TRBJ2-5): DTGVSQNPRHKITKRGQNVTFRCDPISEHNRLYWYRQTLGQGPEFLTYFQNEAQLEKSRLLSDRFSAERPKGSFSTLEIQRTEQGDSAMYLCASSLGTGTTEQYFGPGTRLLVL.

A few counts support this clonotype. The V gene is TRBV20-1, the J gene TRBJ1-2; 7 nucleotides line up with TRBD1. V dropped 5 bases and J dropped 1; count of bases not matched to a gene: 13. Germline V gene sequence: CDR1 DFQATT, CDR2 SNEGSKA (reference sequence). This CDR3 is built from 16 residues. CDR3 region: CSASKFPGQNNYGYTF. Written as DNA, the CDR3 is TGCAGTGCTTCTAAATTTCCGGGACAGAATAACTATGGCTACACCTTC.

The table lists this clonotype with a few counts. The V call is TRBV5-1, the J call TRBJ1-2; D may be TRBD1 (6 bases). The V end lost 0 bases, the J end lost 2 bases, and 14 bases lay between the germline ends. Germline V CDR1 and CDR2: SGHRS, YFSETQ. CDR3 size: 16 residues. CDR3 coding DNA: TGCGCCAGCAGCTTGGAGGAGGCAGGGGTAAACTATGGCTACACCTTC. Protein sequence: CASSLEEAGVNYGYTF.

This clonotype has only a few counts. A read error is possible here, since a much larger clone lies one base away. The V and J genes are TRBV29-1 and TRBJ2-5; perhaps TRBD1 as D (6 bases). The germline CDR1 and CDR2 sequences are SQVTM and ANQGSEA. V was shortened by 7 bases and J by 7 bases, with 19 bases between the two germline ends. This CDR3 comprises 13 residues. The chain's CDR3 is CSGQARSRGTQYF. In DNA form, the CDR3 reads TGCAGCGGACAGGCCAGGAGCAGAGGGACCCAGTACTTC.

In regard to this clonotype: A read error is possible here, since a much larger clone lies one base away. The chain uses TRBV20-1 and TRBJ2-7; D gene uncertain. The CDR3 sequence is 13 residues long. The V gene lost 3 bases and the J gene lost 8 bases, with 17 bases spanning the gap. Germline CDR1 is DFQATT and CDR2 is SNEGSKA (reference sequence). This chain's CDR3 is CSASPQSPYKQYF. The CDR3 nucleotides read TGCAGTGCTAGTCCGCAGTCCCCTTACAAGCAGTACTTC.

This clonotype was seen only a few times. The junction departs from the called germline gene at one end, perhaps through a read error. J is TRBJ2-7 and V is TRBV4-1; D is perhaps TRBD2 (5 bases). This CDR3 spans 16 amino acids. Germline assignment: CDR1 MGHRA and CDR2 YSYEKL. The CDR3 sequence: CTSSQDFPGSSYEQYF. CDR3 coding DNA: TGCACCAGCAGCCAAGATTTTCCGGGGAGCTCCTACGAGCAGTACTTC.

This clonotype was seen a few times. The chain uses TRBV10-3 and TRBJ2-7, with D possibly being TRBD1 (6 bases). Trimming pared 10 bases from V and 3 bases from J, leaving 19 bases between. CDR3 length: 14 amino acids. Germline lookup yields CDR1 ENHRY and CDR2 SYGVKD. DNA of the CDR3: TGTGCCACCTCTACCGGGACAAGGGACTACGAGCAGTACTTC. This codes for CATSTGTRDYEQYF.

CDR3 bases: TGTGCCAGCAGCACTAATTGGGGATGGAGGTATTTT. Its protein is CASSTNWGWRYF. The rearrangement joins TRBV5-6 to TRBJ2-3; D is ambiguous. V lost 4 bases and J 14 bases, leaving 17 bases between the germline ends. This CDR3 contains 12 residues. Germline-derived CDR1 and CDR2 are SGHDT and YYEEEE. The full variable domain, in which reference TRBV5-6 and TRBJ2-3 provide the parts outside the CDR3, is DAGVTQSPTHLIKTRGQQVTLRCSPKSGHDTVSWYQQALGQGPQFIFQYYEEEERQRGNFPDRFSGHQFPNYSSELNVNALLLGDSALYLCASSTNWGWRYFGPGTRLTVL.

A note on this clonotype: A junction boundary mismatches the germline segment, possibly from a read error. The chain combines TRBV5-1 with TRBJ2-7, with D perhaps being TRBD1 or TRBD2 (5 bases each). Per germline, CDR1 SGHRS and CDR2 YFSETQ. The CDR3 is made up of 13 amino acids. The CDR3 region is CTSSFGGAYEQYF. The CDR3 region has the DNA TGCACCAGCAGCTTTGGGGGTGCCTACGAGCAGTACTTC.

The V gene is TRBV28, the J gene TRBJ1-1, with no clear D. Trimming cost V 6 bases and J 1 base, with 9 bases left between them. Germline lookup yields CDR1 MDHEN and CDR2 SYDVKM. The CDR3 spans 13 residues. CDR3 nucleotide sequence: TGTGCCAGCAGATCGACGGAGAACACTGAAGCTTTCTTT. This sequence encodes CASRSTENTEAFF.

At least ten counts were recorded for this clonotype. Mismatch with germline at one junction end may stem from a read error. The rearrangement joins TRBV5-1 to TRBJ2-7, with TRBD1 identical over 9 bases. The CDR3 spans 15 residues. Germline assignment: CDR1 SGHRS and CDR2 YFSETQ. The CDR3 nucleotides are TGTGCCAGCAGCTCCACCGGGACAGGGCTATACGAGCAGTACTTC. Its protein product is CASSSTGTGLYEQYF.

V is TRBV19 and J is TRBJ1-1, with 7 bases identical to TRBD1. Germline CDR1 is LNHDA and CDR2 is SQIVND (reference sequence). V lost 2 bases, J lost 4 bases, and 4 bases stayed unmatched. The CDR3 spans 14 residues. The CDR3 region is CASSIPGQSTEAFF. The CDR3 DNA is TGTGCCAGTAGTATACCGGGACAGAGCACTGAAGCTTTCTTT.

This clonotype was detected only once. The chain joins TRBV20-1 to TRBJ2-1, with D unclear. Gene TRBJ2-7 matches the end of the DNA better, so the J call may be wrong. The CDR3 length is 14 residues. Germline CDR1 DFQATT, CDR2 SNEGSKA (reference sequence). CDR3 DNA: TGCAGTGGGATTGCGCCTTTCCCCTACAATGGGCAGTACTTC. Its translation: CSGIAPFPYNGQYF.

This clonotype has just a few counts. The chain employs TRBV9 and TRBJ1-1, with D tentatively TRBD1 (5 bases). Trimming cost V 2 bases and J 5 bases, with 13 bases left between them. This CDR3 contains 14 residues. Germline values: CDR1 SGDLS, CDR2 YYNGEE. The CDR3 DNA follows: TGTGCCAGCAGCGTGGGGGGGAGGCAGACTGAAGCTTTCTTT. It is translated as CASSVGGRQTEAFF.